The rows below give T cell receptor beta chains drawn from one sample of a study of post-analysis software for immune sequencing data. One entry per CDR3 protein results from TCRdb running MiXCR on the PCR reads. The sample holds 500,000 to 600,000 distinct CDR3 sequences, roughly two fifths seen once. The specimen was blood. The origin of the receptors is a girl aged 5-17 years with multiple sclerosis. Both conserved end residues are part of each CDR3. D genes are given only for firm matches. Not every row has a clone size; where given, it reads once, few, many or a size class.

j_call: TRBJ1-4; clone_size: .; d_call: TRBD1; v_call: TRBV6-1; cdr3_aa: CASSVPGGNVGEKLFF; cdr3_nt: TGTGCCAGCAGTGTCCCAGGGGGAAACGTTGGTGAAAAACTGTTTTTT
j_call: TRBJ2-3; clone_size: .; d_call: TRBD2; v_call: TRBV20-1; cdr3_aa: CSALRLAVEDTQYF; cdr3_nt: TGCAGTGCTCTCCGACTAGCGGTTGAGGATACGCAGTATTTT
j_call: TRBJ1-5; clone_size: .; d_call: .; v_call: TRBV12-3/TRBV12-4; cdr3_aa: CASSLEVDPNQPQHF; cdr3_nt: TGTGCCAGCAGTTTAGAGGTCGACCCAAATCAGCCCCAGCATTTT
j_call: TRBJ2-4; clone_size: few; d_call: TRBD2; v_call: TRBV7-9; cdr3_aa: CASSFYTGGEQYF; cdr3_nt: TGTGCCAGCAGCTTTTATACCGGGGGGGAGCAGTACTTC
j_call: TRBJ1-2; clone_size: .; d_call: TRBD1; v_call: TRBV12-3/TRBV12-4; cdr3_aa: CASSRTGPYGCTF; cdr3_nt: TGTGCCAGCAGTCGGACAGGCCCCTATGGCTGCACCTTC
j_call: TRBJ2-1; clone_size: few; d_call: .; v_call: TRBV6-6; cdr3_aa: CASSYSRGKRHNEQFF; cdr3_nt: TGTGCCAGCAGTTACTCGCGCGGGAAACGACACAATGAGCAGTTCTTC
j_call: TRBJ1-1; clone_size: few; d_call: .; v_call: TRBV5-6; cdr3_aa: CASSLPGLTKGGTEAFF; cdr3_nt: TGTGCCAGCAGCTTACCGGGGCTTACTAAAGGGGGCACTGAAGCTTTCTTT
j_call: TRBJ2-2; clone_size: few; d_call: .; v_call: TRBV10-3; cdr3_aa: CAISEGITRFF; cdr3_nt: TGTGCCATCAGTGAAGGCATCACACGGTTTTTT
j_call: TRBJ2-3; clone_size: few; d_call: .; v_call: TRBV12-5; cdr3_aa: CATSRTGTDTQYF; cdr3_nt: TGTGCTACCTCTAGGACAGGCACAGATACGCAGTATTTT
j_call: TRBJ2-3; clone_size: .; d_call: TRBD2; v_call: TRBV7-8; cdr3_aa: CASSLFPRSGRRPDTQYF; cdr3_nt: TGTGCCAGCAGCTTATTTCCGCGTAGCGGGAGGCGGCCAGATACGCAGTATTTT
j_call: TRBJ2-7; clone_size: few; d_call: TRBD2; v_call: TRBV3-1; cdr3_aa: CASSPDRLAGHYEQYF; cdr3_nt: TGTGCCAGCAGCCCGGACCGGCTAGCGGGCCACTACGAGCAGTACTTC
j_call: TRBJ2-7; clone_size: .; d_call: TRBD2; v_call: TRBV12-3/TRBV12-4; cdr3_aa: CASSLSSGFSYEQYF; cdr3_nt: TGTGCCAGCAGCCTAAGTAGCGGGTTCTCCTACGAGCAGTACTTC
j_call: TRBJ1-1; clone_size: .; d_call: .; v_call: TRBV12-3/TRBV12-4; cdr3_aa: CASSLLRGTEAFF; cdr3_nt: TGTGCCAGCAGTCTTCTTCGGGGCACTGAAGCTTTCTTT
j_call: TRBJ2-3; clone_size: .; d_call: .; v_call: TRBV30; cdr3_aa: CAWGLGGTQYF; cdr3_nt: TGTGCCTGGGGACTCGGAGGTACGCAGTATTTT
j_call: TRBJ2-5; clone_size: .; d_call: TRBD2; v_call: TRBV5-5; cdr3_aa: CASSLRLAETQYF; cdr3_nt: TGTGCCAGCAGCTTGCGACTAGCAGAGACCCAGTACTTC
j_call: TRBJ2-1; clone_size: .; d_call: TRBD2; v_call: TRBV6-5; cdr3_aa: CASSYSENYASGFHPLNEQFF; cdr3_nt: TGTGCCAGCAGTTACTCGGAAAATTACGCTAGCGGTTTTCACCCGCTCAATGAGCAGTTCTTC
j_call: TRBJ2-1; clone_size: .; d_call: TRBD1; v_call: TRBV7-2; cdr3_aa: CASSTRDRLNNEQFF; cdr3_nt: TGTGCCAGCAGCACCCGGGACAGACTGAACAATGAGCAGTTCTTC
j_call: TRBJ1-5; clone_size: .; d_call: .; v_call: TRBV28; cdr3_aa: CASSIVNQPQHF; cdr3_nt: TGTGCCAGCAGCATTGTTAATCAGCCCCAGCATTTT
j_call: TRBJ2-5; clone_size: few; d_call: .; v_call: TRBV6-6; cdr3_aa: CASSYSAGEQYF; cdr3_nt: TGTGCCAGCAGTTACTCGGCAGGGGAGCAGTACTTC
j_call: TRBJ1-2; clone_size: .; d_call: .; v_call: TRBV10-3; cdr3_aa: CAISESQDNYGYTF; cdr3_nt: TGTGCCATCAGTGAGTCGCAGGATAACTATGGCTACACCTTC
j_call: TRBJ1-1; clone_size: few; d_call: .; v_call: TRBV11-2; cdr3_aa: CASSLQLGGTEAFF; cdr3_nt: TGTGCCAGCAGCTTACAATTGGGTGGCACTGAAGCTTTCTTT
j_call: TRBJ2-5; clone_size: .; d_call: .; v_call: TRBV13; cdr3_aa: CASSQWFRGVGETQYF; cdr3_nt: TGTGCCAGCAGCCAATGGTTTCGCGGGGTAGGGGAGACCCAGTACTTC
j_call: TRBJ1-2; clone_size: few; d_call: .; v_call: TRBV7-2; cdr3_aa: CASRQDSYYGYTF; cdr3_nt: TGTGCCAGCAGACAGGACAGCTACTATGGCTACACCTTC
j_call: TRBJ2-6; clone_size: few; d_call: .; v_call: TRBV7-9; cdr3_aa: CASSLRPVQGPSGANVLTF; cdr3_nt: TGTGCCAGCAGCCTACGTCCTGTCCAGGGCCCCTCTGGGGCCAACGTCCTGACTTTC
j_call: TRBJ1-2; clone_size: .; d_call: .; v_call: TRBV5-4; cdr3_aa: CASSPDLTVPSSGYTF; cdr3_nt: TGTGCCAGCAGCCCTGATCTCACAGTTCCTTCCTCTGGCTACACCTTC
j_call: TRBJ2-3; clone_size: .; d_call: TRBD2; v_call: TRBV28; cdr3_aa: CASSFLAGGGTDTQYF; cdr3_nt: TGTGCCAGCAGTTTCTTAGCGGGAGGGGGAACAGATACGCAGTATTTT
j_call: TRBJ2-7; clone_size: .; d_call: .; v_call: TRBV2; cdr3_aa: CASSPDFTYEQYF; cdr3_nt: TGTGCCAGCAGCCCAGACTTCACCTACGAGCAGTACTTC
j_call: TRBJ2-5; clone_size: once; d_call: .; v_call: TRBV20-1; cdr3_aa: CSANFGSEETQYF; cdr3_nt: TGCAGTGCTAACTTTGGCAGTGAAGAGACCCAGTACTTC
j_call: TRBJ1-1; clone_size: few; d_call: .; v_call: TRBV12-3/TRBV12-4; cdr3_aa: CASSPLRNTEAFF; cdr3_nt: TGTGCCAGCAGCCCCCTAAGGAACACTGAAGCTTTCTTT
j_call: TRBJ2-5; clone_size: .; d_call: TRBD1; v_call: TRBV5-6; cdr3_aa: CASRAPGQGQETQYF; cdr3_nt: TGTGCCAGCAGGGCTCCGGGACAGGGGCAAGAGACCCAGTACTTC
j_call: TRBJ2-7; clone_size: few; d_call: .; v_call: TRBV28; cdr3_aa: CASSFTGKAEQYF; cdr3_nt: TGTGCCAGCAGTTTTACAGGAAAGGCCGAGCAGTACTTC
j_call: TRBJ2-5; clone_size: .; d_call: TRBD1; v_call: TRBV4-2; cdr3_aa: CASSNPGQGYQETQYF; cdr3_nt: TGTGCCAGCAGTAACCCGGGACAGGGGTACCAAGAGACCCAGTACTTC
j_call: TRBJ2-7; clone_size: .; d_call: .; v_call: TRBV29-1; cdr3_aa: CSGPLGRYEQYF; cdr3_nt: TGCAGCGGACCCCTGGGGCGCTACGAGCAGTACTTC
j_call: TRBJ1-2; clone_size: .; d_call: .; v_call: TRBV7-2; cdr3_aa: CASSLPGKQTGDNYGYTF; cdr3_nt: TGTGCCAGCAGCTTACCAGGCAAACAGACAGGCGATAACTATGGCTACACCTTC
j_call: TRBJ2-7; clone_size: few; d_call: .; v_call: TRBV7-3; cdr3_aa: CASSPNPTESYEQYF; cdr3_nt: TGTGCCAGCAGCCCCAACCCGACGGAGTCCTACGAGCAGTACTTC
j_call: TRBJ2-3; clone_size: .; d_call: .; v_call: TRBV4-1; cdr3_aa: CASSHPQRAMGTDTQYF; cdr3_nt: TGCGCCAGCAGCCACCCCCAACGGGCCATGGGCACAGATACGCAGTATTTT
j_call: TRBJ1-1; clone_size: .; d_call: TRBD1; v_call: TRBV2; cdr3_aa: CANSSRQGTEAFF; cdr3_nt: TGTGCCAACAGCTCTAGACAGGGAACTGAAGCTTTCTTT
j_call: TRBJ1-2; clone_size: .; d_call: TRBD1; v_call: TRBV7-6; cdr3_aa: CASSPARGFYGYTF; cdr3_nt: TGTGCCAGCAGCCCCGCCAGGGGGTTCTATGGCTACACCTTC
j_call: TRBJ2-7; clone_size: few; d_call: .; v_call: TRBV7-9; cdr3_aa: CASSLARGDEQYF; cdr3_nt: TGTGCCAGCAGCTTAGCGCGTGGGGACGAGCAGTACTTC
j_call: TRBJ2-1; clone_size: few; d_call: TRBD2; v_call: TRBV12-3/TRBV12-4; cdr3_aa: CASRGLAGALGEQFF; cdr3_nt: TGTGCCAGCAGGGGACTAGCGGGTGCTCTGGGCGAGCAGTTCTTC